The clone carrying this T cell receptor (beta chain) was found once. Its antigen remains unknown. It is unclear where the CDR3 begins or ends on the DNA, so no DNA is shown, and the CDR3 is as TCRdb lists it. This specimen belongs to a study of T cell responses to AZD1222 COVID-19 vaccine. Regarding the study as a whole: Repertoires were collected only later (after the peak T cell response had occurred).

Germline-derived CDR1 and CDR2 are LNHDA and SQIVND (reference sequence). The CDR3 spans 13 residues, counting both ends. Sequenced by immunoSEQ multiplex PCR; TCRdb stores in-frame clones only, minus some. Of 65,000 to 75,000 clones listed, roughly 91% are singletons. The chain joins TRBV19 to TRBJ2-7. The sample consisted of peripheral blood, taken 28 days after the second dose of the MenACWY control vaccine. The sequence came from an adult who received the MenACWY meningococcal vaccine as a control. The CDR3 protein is CASNSFGAGEQYF.